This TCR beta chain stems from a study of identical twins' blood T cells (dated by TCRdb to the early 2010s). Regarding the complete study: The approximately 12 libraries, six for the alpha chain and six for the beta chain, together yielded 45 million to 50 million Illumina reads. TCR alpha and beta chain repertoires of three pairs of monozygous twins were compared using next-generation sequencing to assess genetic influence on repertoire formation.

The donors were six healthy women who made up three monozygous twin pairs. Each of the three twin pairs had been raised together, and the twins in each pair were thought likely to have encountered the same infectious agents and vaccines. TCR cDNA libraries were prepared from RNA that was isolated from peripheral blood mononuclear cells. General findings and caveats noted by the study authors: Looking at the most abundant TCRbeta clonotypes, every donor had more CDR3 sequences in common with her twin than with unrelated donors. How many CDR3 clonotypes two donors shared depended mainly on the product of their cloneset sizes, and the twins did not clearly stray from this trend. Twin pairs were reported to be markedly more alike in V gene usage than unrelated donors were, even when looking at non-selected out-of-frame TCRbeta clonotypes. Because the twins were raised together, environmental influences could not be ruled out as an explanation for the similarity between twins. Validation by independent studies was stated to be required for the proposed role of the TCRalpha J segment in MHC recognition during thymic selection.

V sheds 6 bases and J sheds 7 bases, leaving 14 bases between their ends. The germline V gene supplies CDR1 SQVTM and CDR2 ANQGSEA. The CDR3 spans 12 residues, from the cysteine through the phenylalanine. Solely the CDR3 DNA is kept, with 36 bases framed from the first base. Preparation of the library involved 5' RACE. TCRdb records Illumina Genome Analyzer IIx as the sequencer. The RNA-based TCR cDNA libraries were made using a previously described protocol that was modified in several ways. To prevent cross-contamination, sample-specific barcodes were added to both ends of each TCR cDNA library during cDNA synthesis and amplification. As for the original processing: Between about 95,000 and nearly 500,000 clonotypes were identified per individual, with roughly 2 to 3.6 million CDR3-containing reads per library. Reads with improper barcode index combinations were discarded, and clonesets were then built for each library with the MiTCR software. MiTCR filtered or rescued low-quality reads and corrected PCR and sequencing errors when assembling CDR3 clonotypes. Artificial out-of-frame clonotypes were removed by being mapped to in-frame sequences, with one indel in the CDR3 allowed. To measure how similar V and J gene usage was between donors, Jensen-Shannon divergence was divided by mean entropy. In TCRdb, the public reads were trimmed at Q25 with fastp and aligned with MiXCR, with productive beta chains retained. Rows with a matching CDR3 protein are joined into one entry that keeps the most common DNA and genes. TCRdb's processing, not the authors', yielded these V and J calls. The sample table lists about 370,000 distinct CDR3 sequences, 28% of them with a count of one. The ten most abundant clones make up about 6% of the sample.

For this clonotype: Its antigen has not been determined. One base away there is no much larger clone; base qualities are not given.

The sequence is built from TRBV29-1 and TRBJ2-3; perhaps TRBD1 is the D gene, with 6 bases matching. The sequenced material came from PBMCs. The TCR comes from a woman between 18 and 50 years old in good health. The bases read TGCAGCGTGGAGACCGGGACAAATACGCAGTATTTT. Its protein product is CSVETGTNTQYF.